This T cell receptor (beta chain) was obtained from a study of T cells in Graves' hyperthyroidism and ophthalmopathy. The CDR3 has 16 amino acids. The trim removed 4 bases at V and 0 bases at J, leaving 8 bases unmatched. The V gene's germline CDR1 is SGHRS and CDR2 YFSETQ. This clonotype was detected many times. Researchers took RNA transcripts and amplified the TCR beta CDR3 regions from them. HTBI primers were employed in a first-round RT-PCR of the TCR CDR3. In TCRdb, the multiplex PCR reads were re-called with MiXCR into one record per CDR3 protein. The profile shows fewer than 400,000 distinct CDR3 sequences, approximately 25% of them singletons.

This sequence joins TRBV5-1 and TRBJ2-3, with 7 bases fitting TRBD2. The source is a man over 45 with Graves' hyperthyroidism. Specimen: blood. The CDR3 nucleotides read TGCGCCAGCAGCCCGGATGCGGGAGAAAGCACAGATACGCAGTATTTT. Protein sequence: CASSPDAGESTDTQYF.